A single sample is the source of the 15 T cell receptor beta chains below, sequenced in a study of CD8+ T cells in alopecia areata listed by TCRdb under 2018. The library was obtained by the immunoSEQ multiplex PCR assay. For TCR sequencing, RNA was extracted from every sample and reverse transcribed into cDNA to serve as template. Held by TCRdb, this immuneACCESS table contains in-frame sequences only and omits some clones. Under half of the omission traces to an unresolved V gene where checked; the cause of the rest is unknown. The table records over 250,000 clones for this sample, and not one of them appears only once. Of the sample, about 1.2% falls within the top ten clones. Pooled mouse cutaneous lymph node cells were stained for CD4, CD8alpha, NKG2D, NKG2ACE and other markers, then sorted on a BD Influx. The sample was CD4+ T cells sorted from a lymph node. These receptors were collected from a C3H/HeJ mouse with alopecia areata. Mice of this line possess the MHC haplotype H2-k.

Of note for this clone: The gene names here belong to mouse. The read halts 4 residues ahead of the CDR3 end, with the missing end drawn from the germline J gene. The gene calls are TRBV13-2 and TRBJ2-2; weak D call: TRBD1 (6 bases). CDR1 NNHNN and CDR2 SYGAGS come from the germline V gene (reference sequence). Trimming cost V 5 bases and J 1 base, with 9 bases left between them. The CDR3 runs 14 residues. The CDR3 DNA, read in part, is TGTGCCAGCGGGGCAGGGGAAAACACCGGG. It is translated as CASGAGENTG. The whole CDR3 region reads CASGAGENTGQLYF.

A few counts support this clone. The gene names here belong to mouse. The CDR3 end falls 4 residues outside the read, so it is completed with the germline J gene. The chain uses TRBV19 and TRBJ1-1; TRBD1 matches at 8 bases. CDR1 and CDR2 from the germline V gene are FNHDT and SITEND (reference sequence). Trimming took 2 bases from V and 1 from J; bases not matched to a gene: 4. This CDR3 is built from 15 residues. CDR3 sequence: CASSIPTGENTEVFF. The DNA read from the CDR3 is TGTGCCAGCAGTATTCCGACAGGGGAAAACACA.

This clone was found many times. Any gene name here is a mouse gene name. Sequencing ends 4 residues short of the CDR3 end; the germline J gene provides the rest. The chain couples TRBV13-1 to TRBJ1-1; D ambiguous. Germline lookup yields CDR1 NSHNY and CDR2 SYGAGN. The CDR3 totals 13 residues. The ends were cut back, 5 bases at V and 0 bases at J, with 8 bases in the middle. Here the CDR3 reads CASSGLSNTEVFF. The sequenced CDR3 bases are TGTGCCAGCAGCGGACTCTCAAACACA.

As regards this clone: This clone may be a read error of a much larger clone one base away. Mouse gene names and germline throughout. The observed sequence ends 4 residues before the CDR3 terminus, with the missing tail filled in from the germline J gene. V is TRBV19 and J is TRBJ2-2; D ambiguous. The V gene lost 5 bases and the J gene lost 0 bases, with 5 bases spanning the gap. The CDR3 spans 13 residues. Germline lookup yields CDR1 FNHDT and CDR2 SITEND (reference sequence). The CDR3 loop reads CASRQSNTGQLYF. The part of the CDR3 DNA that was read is TGTGCCAGCAGACAATCAAACACCGGG. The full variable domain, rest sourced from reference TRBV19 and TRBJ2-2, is GGIITQTPKFLIGQEGQKLTLKCQQNFNHDTMYWYRQDSGKGLRLIYYSITENDLQKGDLSEGYDASREKKSSFSLTVTSAQKNEMAVFLCASRQSNTGQLYFGEGSKLTVL.

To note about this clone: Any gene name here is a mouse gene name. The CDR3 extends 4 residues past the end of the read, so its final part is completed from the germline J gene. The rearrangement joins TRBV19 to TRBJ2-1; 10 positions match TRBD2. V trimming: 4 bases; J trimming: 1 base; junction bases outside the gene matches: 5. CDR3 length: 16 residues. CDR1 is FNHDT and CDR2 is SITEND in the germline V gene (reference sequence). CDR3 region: CASSRGTGANYAEQFF. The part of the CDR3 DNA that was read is TGTGCCAGCAGTCGAGGGACTGGGGCAAACTATGCT.

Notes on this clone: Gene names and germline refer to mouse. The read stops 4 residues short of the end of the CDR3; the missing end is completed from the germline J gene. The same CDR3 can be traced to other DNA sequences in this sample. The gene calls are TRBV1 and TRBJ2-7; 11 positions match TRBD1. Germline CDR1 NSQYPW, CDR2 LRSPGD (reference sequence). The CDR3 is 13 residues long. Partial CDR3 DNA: TGCACCTGCAGTGGGACAGGGGGCGAT. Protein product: CTCSGTGGD. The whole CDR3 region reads CTCSGTGGDEQYF.

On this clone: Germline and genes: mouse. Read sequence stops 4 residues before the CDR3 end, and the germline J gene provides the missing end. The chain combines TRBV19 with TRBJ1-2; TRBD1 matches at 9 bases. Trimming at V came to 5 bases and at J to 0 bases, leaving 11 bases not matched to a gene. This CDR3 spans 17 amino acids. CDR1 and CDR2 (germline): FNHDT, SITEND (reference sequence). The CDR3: CASSPRTGEEANSDYTF. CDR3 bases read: TGTGCCAGCAGCCCTCGGACAGGGGAGGAAGCAAACTCC.

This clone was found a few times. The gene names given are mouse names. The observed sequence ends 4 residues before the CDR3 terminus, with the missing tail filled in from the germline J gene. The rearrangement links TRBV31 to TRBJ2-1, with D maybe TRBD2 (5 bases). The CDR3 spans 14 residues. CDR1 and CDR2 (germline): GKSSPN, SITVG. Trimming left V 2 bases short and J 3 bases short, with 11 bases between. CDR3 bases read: TGTGCCTGGAGTTGGGGAACTGGCTATGCT. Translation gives CAWSWGTGYA. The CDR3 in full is CAWSWGTGYAEQFF.

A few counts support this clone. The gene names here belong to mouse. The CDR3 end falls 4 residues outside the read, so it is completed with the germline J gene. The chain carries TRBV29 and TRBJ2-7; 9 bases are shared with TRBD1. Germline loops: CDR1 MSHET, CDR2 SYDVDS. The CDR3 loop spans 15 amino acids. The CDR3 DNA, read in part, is TGTGCTAGCAGTTTATTCGGGACAGGGATTTAT. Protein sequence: CASSLFGTGIY. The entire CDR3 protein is CASSLFGTGIYEQYF.

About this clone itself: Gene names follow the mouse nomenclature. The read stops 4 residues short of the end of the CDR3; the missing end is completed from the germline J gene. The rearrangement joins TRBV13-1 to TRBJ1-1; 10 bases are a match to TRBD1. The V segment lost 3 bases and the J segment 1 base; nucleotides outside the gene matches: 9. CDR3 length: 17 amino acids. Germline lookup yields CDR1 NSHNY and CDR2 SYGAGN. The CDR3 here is CASSGQGAREGNTEVFF. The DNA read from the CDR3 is TGTGCCAGCAGTGGACAGGGGGCGCGAGAGGGGAACACA.

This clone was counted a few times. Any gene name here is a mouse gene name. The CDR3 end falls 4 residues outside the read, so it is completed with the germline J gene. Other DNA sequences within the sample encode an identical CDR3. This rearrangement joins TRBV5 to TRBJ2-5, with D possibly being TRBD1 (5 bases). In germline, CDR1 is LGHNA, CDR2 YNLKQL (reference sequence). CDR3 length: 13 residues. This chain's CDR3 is CASSQETEDTQYF. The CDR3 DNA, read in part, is TGTGCCAGCAGCCAAGAGACAGAAGAC.

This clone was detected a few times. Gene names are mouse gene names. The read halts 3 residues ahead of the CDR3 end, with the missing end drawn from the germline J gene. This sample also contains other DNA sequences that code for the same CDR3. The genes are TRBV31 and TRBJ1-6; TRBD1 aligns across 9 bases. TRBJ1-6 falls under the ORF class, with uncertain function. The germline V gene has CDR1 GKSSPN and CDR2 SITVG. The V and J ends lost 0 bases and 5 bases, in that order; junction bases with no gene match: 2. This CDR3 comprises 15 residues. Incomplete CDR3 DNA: TGTGCCTGGAGTCTGGGGACAGGGAATAATTCGCCC. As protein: CAWSLGTGNNSP. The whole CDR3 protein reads CAWSLGTGNNSPLYF.

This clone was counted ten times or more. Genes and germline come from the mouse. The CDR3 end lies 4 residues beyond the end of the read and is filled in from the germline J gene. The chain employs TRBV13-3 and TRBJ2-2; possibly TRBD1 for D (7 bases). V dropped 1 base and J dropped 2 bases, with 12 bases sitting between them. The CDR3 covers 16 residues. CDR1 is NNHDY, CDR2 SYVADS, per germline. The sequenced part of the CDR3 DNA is TGTGCCAGCAGTGATAGGAGGGGGCGGAACACCGGG. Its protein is CASSDRRGRNTG. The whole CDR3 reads CASSDRRGRNTGQLYF.

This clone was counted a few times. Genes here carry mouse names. The CDR3 here is CASSLAPEQDTQYF. The sequenced CDR3 bases are TGTGCCAGCAGCTTAGCTCCAGAACAAGAC. The rearrangement links TRBV3 to TRBJ2-5; the D is unclear. The CDR3 extends 4 residues past the end of the read, so its final part is completed from the germline J gene. From germline, CDR1 is SNHLY and CDR2 FYNGKV (reference sequence). This CDR3 contains 14 residues. Trimming removed 0 bases from V and 3 bases from J, with 7 bases in between.

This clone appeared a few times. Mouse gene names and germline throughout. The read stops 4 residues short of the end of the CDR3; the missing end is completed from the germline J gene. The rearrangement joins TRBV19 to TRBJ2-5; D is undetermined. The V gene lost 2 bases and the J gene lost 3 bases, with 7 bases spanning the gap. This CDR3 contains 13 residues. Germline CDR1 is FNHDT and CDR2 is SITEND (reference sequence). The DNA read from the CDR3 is TGTGCCAGCAGTATCCCATATCAAGAC. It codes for CASSIPYQD. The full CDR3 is CASSIPYQDTQYF.